What follows is one T cell receptor beta chain and its context. Its specificity is not known. The data stem from a study of cytomegalovirus exposure and HLA in healthy donors. General study points: A later analysis linked a missense DCLRE1C variant to TCR beta V- and J-gene trimming. Roughly even sequencing depth across donors was the assumption behind the presence/absence analyses.

13 Jbeta primers and 60 Vbeta primers were used for the PCR. Only in-frame clones appear in the TCRdb table, and some are missing; sequencing was by immunoSEQ multiplex PCR. The sample lists more than 95,000 clones; 60% to 85% were seen once. The source of this sequence is a woman aged 18-30 years in good health and CMV-seronegative. The sample comprised PBMCs.

The CDR3 DNA is TGTGCCAGCTCACCACGACAGAACACTGAAGCTTTCTTT. Its protein is CASSPRQNTEAFF. The V and J genes are TRBV18 and TRBJ1-1; D is unresolved. Germline CDR1 is KGHSH and CDR2 is LQKENI. V gave up 1 base and J gave up 1 base, with 4 bases separating them. This CDR3 spans 13 amino acids.